The clone carrying this T cell receptor beta chain was seen at least ten times. The antigen is unknown. RNA transcripts gave rise to amplified TCR beta CDR3 regions. The HTBI primer set was used in a first-round RT-PCR of the TCR CDR3. TCRdb called the multiplex PCR reads again in MiXCR, with one record for every CDR3 protein. Seen here are over 300,000 distinct CDR3 sequences, around 13% observed once, and the top ten hold 8% to 13%. This sample was taken from a study of T cells in Graves' hyperthyroidism and ophthalmopathy. Study-level background: Peripheral blood was obtained at initial diagnosis, preceding any treatment. Points from the study as a whole: Among thyroid clonotypes expanded above 0.001, most also appeared in blood.

A lack of ophthalmopathy progression within 18 months defined stable Graves' hyperthyroidism. Hyperthyroidism, newly diagnosed and lasting under 2 months, affected patients aged 18 to 65. Germline values: CDR1 SGHAT, CDR2 FQNNGV. This CDR3 spans 15 amino acids. Trimming cost V 7 bases and J 3 bases, with 16 bases left between them. This TCR was recovered from a woman aged 55-70 years with Graves' hyperthyroidism. V gene TRBV11-2 combines with J gene TRBJ2-1; D could derive from TRBD1 or TRBD2 (6 bases each). The sequencing input was blood. In nucleotides, the CDR3 is TGTGCCAGCATCCTAGGGGGGCGGGTCTACAATGAGCAGTTCTTC. The encoded protein is CASILGGRVYNEQFF.